Following are 31 T cell receptor beta chains from one sample sequenced in a study of blood T cells in healthy people across ages (dated by TCRdb to 2013 to 2016). Receptor libraries were prepared by 5' RACE. The sequencing machine was an Illumina HiSeq 2500. The second PCR ran for about 6 to 12 cycles and used a J-beta primer mix along with a sample-barcoded 5' primer. The raw public data were reprocessed by TCRdb itself: fastp quality trimming at Q25, MiXCR clonotype calling, in-frame beta chains only. CDR3 protein sequences are deduplicated, and each keeps its most common genes and DNA. Recorded for this sample are hundreds of thousands of distinct CDR3 sequences; less than 45% of them occurred a single time. The top ten clonotypes cover 30% of the sample. Source material: blood. The receptors here all came from an older man in good health.

This chain connects TRBV3-1 to TRBJ1-2; TRBD1 might be the D (5 bases). This CDR3 region has 17 residues. V was cut by 0 bases and J by 2 bases, with 16 bases left in between. CDR1 and CDR2 (germline): LGHDT, YNNKEL (reference sequence). CDR3 protein: CASSQDSRGRTNYGYTF. DNA of the CDR3: TGTGCCAGCAGCCAAGATTCAAGGGGACGGACAAACTATGGCTACACCTTC.

The chain links TRBV12-3 or TRBV12-4 to TRBJ2-3, with 8 bases matching TRBD1. Losses at the gene ends were 7 bases for V and 6 bases for J; bases not matched to a gene: 12. The CDR3 consists of 15 residues. The CDR3 nucleotides read TGTGCCAGCACCTTATCCGGGACAGGTTTGGATACGCAGTATTTT. It codes for CASTLSGTGLDTQYF.

This clonotype has more than one count but fewer than ten. The chain employs TRBV7-9 and TRBJ2-1; possible D gene TRBD1, 5 bases. The V end was cut by 3 bases, the J end by 5 bases, with 23 bases between. The germline gives CDR1 SEHNR, CDR2 FQNEAQ (reference sequence). The CDR3 runs to 18 residues. In nucleotides, the CDR3 is TGTGCCAGCAGCTTTTTGAAGGGGATGAGTCGTCAAAACAATGAGCAGTTCTTC. It codes for CASSFLKGMSRQNNEQFF.

This clonotype was detected only a few times. The chain uses TRBV21-1 and TRBJ2-7; the table's D call TRBD1 went unverified against the DNA. TRBV21-1 has pseudogene status. CDR3 length equals 15 residues. CDR3 DNA sequence: TGTGCCAGCAGCAAAGGGGGGGACAGGGGCGACGAGCAGTACTTC. Translating it yields CASSKGGDRGDEQYF.

The rearrangement uses TRBV5-5 and TRBJ2-1; D gene ambiguous. Trimming took 0 bases from V and 0 from J, leaving 10 bases between them. Germline V CDR1 and CDR2: SGHKS, YYEKEE (reference sequence). The CDR3 sequence is 16 residues long. CDR3 nucleotides: TGTGCCAGCAGCTTGGTTACCTCGAGCTCCTACAATGAGCAGTTCTTC. It is translated as CASSLVTSSSYNEQFF.

On this clonotype itself: A much larger clone sits a single nucleotide away, making a read error possible. This chain connects TRBV29-1 to TRBJ2-3; 13 nucleotides align to TRBD2. This CDR3 is built from 14 residues. V lost 6 bases to trimming and J lost 7 bases; unmatched junction nucleotides: 7. Per the germline V gene, CDR1 is SQVTM and CDR2 is ANQGSEA. The chain's CDR3 is CSVGRTSGRNTQYF. The CDR3 DNA follows: TGCAGCGTCGGCCGGACTAGCGGGAGAAATACGCAGTATTTT.

The rearrangement joins TRBV4-1 to TRBJ1-6, with a tentative D call TRBD1 (5 bases). In germline, CDR1 is MGHRA, CDR2 YSYEKL. With 3 bases removed from V and 0 bases from J, the gap between germline ends came to 15 bases. The CDR3 length is 18 residues. The CDR3 nucleotides are TGCGCCAGCAGCCAGATACAGGCGATGAGCTCCTATAATTCACCCCTCCACTTT. Its translation: CASSQIQAMSSYNSPLHF.

The chain carries TRBV9 and TRBJ1-6; D gene ambiguous. Germline-derived CDR1 and CDR2 are SGDLS and YYNGEE. The V end was cut by 3 bases, the J end by 0 bases, with 19 bases between. This CDR3 is 19 amino acids long. The DNA for the CDR3 is TGTGCCAGCAGCGCTATCCCTCTGACGGGAAGCTCCTATAATTCACCCCTCCACTTT. Its protein product is CASSAIPLTGSSYNSPLHF. Together with reference TRBV9 and TRBJ1-6, the CDR3 gives the full variable domain: DSGVTQTPKHLITATGQRVTLRCSPRSGDLSVYWYQQSLDQGLQFLIQYYNGEERAKGNILERFSAQQFPDLHSELNLSSLELGDSALYFCASSAIPLTGSSYNSPLHFGNGTRLTVT.

V usage is TRBV7-3 and J usage is TRBJ2-7; D is ambiguous. Germline V gives CDR1 SGHTA, CDR2 FQGTGA. V was pared by 5 bases and J by 6 bases, with 17 bases between. This CDR3 has 14 amino acids. CDR3 bases: TGTGCCAGCAGCCCCCCGGGCAATCCTGCCGAGCAGTACTTC. This translates into CASSPPGNPAEQYF.

The rearrangement links TRBV7-2 to TRBJ2-3; maybe TRBD2 (5 bases). V was shortened by 1 base and J by 3 bases, with 14 bases between the two germline ends. Germline values: CDR1 SGHTA, CDR2 FQGNSA. CDR3 size: 16 residues. CDR3 loop: CASSLGGSLGTDTQYF. The CDR3 DNA is TGTGCCAGCAGCTTAGGCGGGTCCCTAGGGACAGATACGCAGTATTTT.

Worth noting for this clonotype: At one end the junction does not follow the germline gene, possibly because of a read error. The chain is built from TRBV4-1 and TRBJ1-5; TRBD1 is a possible D gene (5 bases). Germline V CDR1 and CDR2: MGHRA, YSYEKL. This CDR3 is 16 amino acids long. CDR3 sequence reads: CASSQDRQGFNRPQHF. DNA of the CDR3: TGCGCCAGCAGCCAAGATCGGCAGGGATTCAATCGGCCCCAGCATTTT.

The sample holds a few counts of this clonotype. V is TRBV14 and J is TRBJ2-3, with 13 bases that match TRBD2. Germline V gene data show CDR1 as SGHDN and CDR2 as FVKESK. J was trimmed by 5 bases and V by 3 bases; bases with no gene match: 5. CDR3 size: 16 residues. The CDR3 loop reads CASSQPGLAGLDTQYF. The CDR3 DNA reads as TGTGCCAGCAGCCAGCCGGGACTAGCGGGGTTAGATACGCAGTATTTT.

A word on this clonotype: A much larger clone lies one base from this, so it may be a read error. This chain connects TRBV27 to TRBJ2-3, with D unclear. This CDR3 region has 14 residues. Per the germline V gene, CDR1 is MNHEY and CDR2 is SMNVEV (reference sequence). V dropped 1 base and J dropped 5 bases, with 10 bases sitting between them. The CDR3: CASSLYSALDTQYF. CDR3 nucleotides: TGTGCCAGCAGTTTATACAGTGCACTAGATACGCAGTATTTT.

This clonotype was seen repeatedly, ten times or more. V usage is TRBV30 and J usage is TRBJ2-4, with 10 nucleotides matching TRBD2. CDR1 is GTSNPN, CDR2 SVGIG, per germline (reference sequence). The CDR3 loop spans 16 amino acids. J gave up 2 bases and V 5 bases, and 9 bases lay outside the gene matches. CDR3 region: CAWGPSGGASKNIQYF. DNA for the CDR3: TGTGCCTGGGGCCCCAGCGGGGGGGCCTCCAAAAACATTCAGTACTTC.

The gene calls are TRBV29-1 and TRBJ2-1, with 11 bases lining up with TRBD2. Trimming at V came to 4 bases and at J to 4 bases, leaving 3 bases not matched to a gene. The CDR3 has 14 residues. CDR1 is SQVTM, CDR2 ANQGSEA, per germline. DNA for the CDR3: TGCAGCGTTGGGGCTAGCGGGGGGTACAATGAGCAGTTCTTC. It is translated as CSVGASGGYNEQFF.

V is TRBV29-1 and J is TRBJ2-1, with 15 bases matching TRBD2. Per germline, CDR1 SQVTM and CDR2 ANQGSEA. CDR3 length equals 15 residues. V lost 4 bases, J lost 8 bases, and 6 bases stayed unmatched. This CDR3 is CSVGTSGGAWDEQFF. CDR3 DNA: TGCAGCGTTGGGACTAGCGGGGGGGCGTGGGATGAGCAGTTCTTC.

This rearrangement joins TRBV6-2 or TRBV6-3 to TRBJ2-3; TRBD2 matches 9 bases. Germline-derived CDR1 and CDR2 are MNHEY and SVGEGT. CDR3 length: 16 residues. The J segment lost 6 bases and the V segment lost 7 bases, leaving 14 bases of the junction unmatched. The CDR3 is CASTSVAGGPVDTQYF. The CDR3 bases are TGTGCCAGCACCTCTGTCGCGGGGGGGCCGGTTGATACGCAGTATTTT.

This clonotype appeared once. A much larger clone differs by one base, so this may be a read error. The chain joins TRBV4-1 to TRBJ2-1, with D possibly matching TRBD1 (5 bases). There are 13 residues in the CDR3. Trimming left V 6 bases short and J 0 bases short, with 6 bases between. Germline V gene lookup returns CDR1 MGHRA and CDR2 YSYEKL. The CDR3 DNA is TGCGCCAGCAGGGACACCTCCTACAATGAGCAGTTCTTC. It specifies CASRDTSYNEQFF.

About this clonotype: With a much larger clone just one base away, this may be a read error. DNA of the CDR3: TGTGCCAGCAGCCAAGGGAGTGACACTCTCATAGATACGCAGTATTTT. Translated: CASSQGSDTLIDTQYF. The chain combines TRBV4-2 with TRBJ2-3; D unresolved. The V gene's germline CDR1 is LGHNA and CDR2 YNFKEQ. The CDR3 is made up of 16 amino acids. V was cut by 1 base and J by 5 bases, with 16 bases left in between.

The V call is TRBV7-9, the J call TRBJ2-3; D perhaps matches TRBD2 (7 bases). The ends were cut back, 4 bases at V and 3 bases at J, with 20 bases in the middle. Germline CDR1 reads SEHNR; CDR2 reads FQNEAQ (reference sequence). This CDR3 is 17 amino acids long. The CDR3 coding sequence is TGTGCCAGCAGCTCATACAGGGCCGGGGGGTCGACAGATACGCAGTATTTT. It codes for CASSSYRAGGSTDTQYF.

The chain has TRBV7-2 and TRBJ2-4; 9 nucleotides agree with TRBD2. The CDR3 length is 17 residues. The V gene's germline CDR1 is SGHTA and CDR2 FQGNSA. The V and J ends lost 5 bases and 7 bases, in that order; junction bases with no gene match: 15. CDR3: CASSKSPSGDWGNIQYF. In DNA form, the CDR3 reads TGTGCCAGCAGCAAAAGCCCTAGCGGGGACTGGGGGAACATTCAGTACTTC.

Ten or more counts support this clonotype. The genes are TRBV27 and TRBJ2-6, with TRBD2 as a possible D gene (5 bases). V was pared by 0 bases and J by 4 bases, with 16 bases between. CDR1 and CDR2 (germline): MNHEY, SMNVEV (reference sequence). The CDR3 runs 18 residues. In nucleotides, the CDR3 is TGTGCCAGCAGTTTATCTGGTGCTAGCTCCTCCGGGGCCAACGTCCTGACTTTC. Translated, it gives CASSLSGASSSGANVLTF. Looking up the rest from reference TRBV27 and TRBJ2-6 gives the full variable domain: EAQVTQNPRYLITVTGKKLTVTCSQNMNHEYMSWYRQDPGLGLRQIYYSMNVEVTDKGDVPEGYKVSRKEKRNFPLILESPSPNQTSLYFCASSLSGASSSGANVLTFGAGSRLTVL.

This chain joins TRBV5-1 and TRBJ2-3; the match to TRBD1 covers 7 bases. Germline-derived CDR1 and CDR2 are SGHRS and YFSETQ. The CDR3 has 15 residues. V shed 10 bases, J shed 5 bases, and the junction held 16 bases outside the gene matches. Here the CDR3 reads CAGHPAQGFQDTQYF. The CDR3 DNA reads as TGCGCCGGACATCCGGCACAGGGGTTTCAAGATACGCAGTATTTT.

The rearrangement uses TRBV18 and TRBJ1-2; the D gene is possibly TRBD1 (5 bases). The CDR3 covers 13 residues. CDR1 KGHSH and CDR2 LQKENI come from the germline V gene. The ends were cut back, 4 bases at V and 5 bases at J, with 11 bases in the middle. The DNA for the CDR3 is TGTGCCAGCTCACACTTAGACAGTTATGGCTACACCTTC. Its protein is CASSHLDSYGYTF.

The chain employs TRBV18 and TRBJ2-7; D remains unclear. In germline, CDR1 is KGHSH, CDR2 LQKENI. The V end lost 0 bases, the J end lost 10 bases, and 13 bases lay between the germline ends. This CDR3 spans 13 amino acids. The CDR3 DNA follows: TGTGCCAGCTCACCACCGTTAGTAGAGATCCAGTACTTC. Its protein product is CASSPPLVEIQYF.

This clonotype was recorded at least ten times. The chain carries TRBV7-9 and TRBJ2-3; either TRBD1 or TRBD2 may fit D (6 bases each). The CDR3 contains 15 residues. Trimming removed 5 bases at V and 3 bases at J, with 15 bases between. The germline CDR1 and CDR2 sequences are SEHNR and FQNEAQ (reference sequence). The CDR3 reads CASSLEGRGTDTQYF. The CDR3 DNA follows: TGTGCCAGCAGCCTGGAGGGCAGGGGAACAGATACGCAGTATTTT. The complete variable domain, with remaining parts taken from reference TRBV7-9 and TRBJ2-3, reads DTGVSQNPRHKITKRGQNVTFRCDPISEHNRLYWYRQTLGQGPEFLTYFQNEAQLEKSRLLSDRFSAERPKGSFSTLEIQRTEQGDSAMYLCASSLEGRGTDTQYFGPGTRLTVL.

This chain joins TRBV7-2 and TRBJ2-7, with 9 bases identical to TRBD1. Germline V gene lookup returns CDR1 SGHTA and CDR2 FQGNSA. V was clipped by 5 bases and J by 2 bases; unmatched bases: 16. The CDR3 contains 18 residues. This CDR3 reads CASSPTGTGMYTAYEQYF. CDR3 in DNA: TGTGCCAGCAGCCCGACCGGGACAGGGATGTATACTGCCTACGAGCAGTACTTC. The variable domain in full, with the rest retrieved from reference TRBV7-2 and TRBJ2-7, is GAGVSQSPSNKVTEKGKDVELRCDPISGHTALYWYRQSLGQGLEFLIYFQGNSAPDKSGLPSDRFSAERTGGSVSTLTIQRTQQEDSAVYLCASSPTGTGMYTAYEQYFGPGTRLTVT.

V gene TRBV27 combines with J gene TRBJ2-4; D may match TRBD1 or TRBD2 (5 bases each). Trimming removed 6 bases at V and 2 bases at J, with 11 bases between. The germline CDR1 and CDR2 sequences are MNHEY and SMNVEV (reference sequence). The CDR3 runs to 14 residues. DNA for the CDR3: TGTGCCAGCAGGGGGGAAGGCCCCAAAAACATTCAGTACTTC. Encoded protein: CASRGEGPKNIQYF.

The CDR3 bases are TGTGCCAGCAGCCAATATGAGGGGGCGTCGGGAACTGAAGCTTTCTTT. Translated: CASSQYEGASGTEAFF. The chain joins TRBV4-2 to TRBJ1-1; 7 bases fit TRBD1. There are 16 residues in the CDR3. V gave up 2 bases and J gave up 5 bases; unmatched junction bases: 11. Germline V lookup: CDR1 LGHNA, CDR2 YNFKEQ.

The chain uses TRBV28 and TRBJ2-7; 9 nucleotides match TRBD2. CDR1 is MDHEN and CDR2 is SYDVKM in the germline V gene. V gave up 3 bases and J gave up 6 bases; unmatched junction bases: 6. The CDR3 runs to 14 residues. The DNA of the CDR3 is TGTGCCAGCAGTTTTACCAGCGGGAGGTTCGAGCAGTACTTC. It is translated as CASSFTSGRFEQYF.

The chain has TRBV12-3 or TRBV12-4 and TRBJ2-5; a possible D gene is TRBD2 (6 bases). V was trimmed by 3 bases and J by 5 bases, leaving 16 bases between them. The length of the CDR3 is 15 residues. This chain's CDR3 is CASSFSPIAVETQYF. In DNA, the CDR3 is TGTGCCAGCAGTTTTAGCCCAATAGCGGTGGAGACCCAGTACTTC.